The 29 T cell receptor beta chains below all came from one sample that was sequenced in a study of blood T cell repertoires in COVID-19. Only in-frame clones appear in the TCRdb table, and some are missing; sequencing was by immunoSEQ multiplex PCR. Of almost 400,000 clones listed, roughly nine tenths are singletons. Material: PBMCs or T cells enriched from blood (not recorded which). The source is a woman aged 30 to 39 who had recovered from COVID-19.

J is TRBJ2-7 and V is TRBV18, with 10 bases identical to TRBD1. Trimming at V came to 5 bases and at J to 6 bases, leaving 4 bases not matched to a gene. This CDR3 has 13 amino acids. Germline CDR1 reads KGHSH; CDR2 reads LQKENI. CDR3: CASSRDRGFEQYF. The CDR3 DNA reads as TGTGCCAGCTCAAGGGACAGGGGTTTCGAGCAGTACTTC.

V and J are TRBV29-1 and TRBJ2-2, with D unclear. The length of the CDR3 is 12 residues. CDR1 is SQVTM and CDR2 is ANQGSEA in the germline V gene. V shed 5 bases and J shed 4 bases, with 8 bases lying between them. For the CDR3, the DNA is TGCAGCGTTTTCGGGTTCACCGGGGAGCTGTTTTTT. This encodes CSVFGFTGELFF.

In nucleotides, the CDR3 is TGTGCCAGCAGTTTAGCGGGAGGGCGGAGCAATGAGCAGTTCTTC. Its protein product is CASSLAGGRSNEQFF. The rearrangement joins TRBV27 to TRBJ2-1, with 9 nucleotides matching TRBD2. Germline CDR1 and CDR2: MNHEY and SMNVEV (reference sequence). The CDR3 is 15 residues long. J was trimmed by 6 bases and V by 2 bases; bases with no gene match: 5.

The chain employs TRBV7-9 and TRBJ1-2; 8 bases align to TRBD1. With V trimmed by 4 bases and J by 0 bases, 1 base remained unmatched. Germline CDR1 is SEHNR and CDR2 is FQNEAQ (reference sequence). The length of the CDR3 is 14 residues. CDR3 residues: CASSSGQANYGYTF. The CDR3 coding sequence is TGTGCCAGCAGCTCGGGACAGGCTAACTATGGCTACACCTTC.

The V gene is TRBV12-3 or TRBV12-4, the J gene TRBJ1-1; no definite D call. The length of the CDR3 is 13 residues. V was pared by 6 bases and J by 4 bases, with 12 bases between. CDR3 nucleotide sequence: TGTGCCAGCAGCAGGAAGACAACCACTGAAGCTTTCTTT. This gives the protein CASSRKTTTEAFF.

The chain has TRBV7-2 and TRBJ1-5; maybe TRBD1 (5 bases). The V gene lost 1 base and the J gene lost 6 bases, with 16 bases spanning the gap. The CDR3 consists of 16 residues. CDR1 is SGHTA, CDR2 FQGNSA, per germline. DNA of the CDR3: TGTGCCAGCAGCTTAGTTTCGGGCGTTAGGGGTCAGCCCCAGCATTTT. Translation: CASSLVSGVRGQPQHF.

This CDR3 reads CASSATELSTDTQYF. The CDR3 DNA reads as TGTGCCAGCAGCGCGACAGAGCTCAGCACAGATACGCAGTATTTT. V is TRBV9 and J is TRBJ2-3; weak D call: TRBD1 (5 bases). Germline V gene data show CDR1 as SGDLS and CDR2 as YYNGEE. V was pared by 3 bases and J by 0 bases, with 11 bases between. This CDR3 spans 15 amino acids. Complete variable domain (other parts from reference TRBV9 and TRBJ2-3): DSGVTQTPKHLITATGQRVTLRCSPRSGDLSVYWYQQSLDQGLQFLIQYYNGEERAKGNILERFSAQQFPDLHSELNLSSLELGDSALYFCASSATELSTDTQYFGPGTRLTVL.

This chain connects TRBV6-5 to TRBJ1-2, with 10 bases fitting TRBD1. Trimming removed 6 bases from V and 2 bases from J; junction bases left unmatched: 6. In germline, CDR1 is MNHEY, CDR2 SVGAGI. The CDR3 consists of 15 residues. The CDR3 nucleotides read TGTGCCAGCAGACGGCCGGGACAGGGGAACTATGGCTACACCTTC. The encoded protein is CASRRPGQGNYGYTF.

V is TRBV24-1 and J is TRBJ1-2, with D maybe TRBD1 (6 bases). V was clipped by 1 base and J by 7 bases, with 9 bases between them. In germline, CDR1 is KGHDR, CDR2 SFDVKD. The CDR3 loop spans 13 amino acids. The CDR3 spells CATSDFRGSGYTF. DNA for the CDR3: TGTGCCACCAGTGATTTTAGGGGGTCTGGCTACACCTTC.

CDR3: CASSPLDLGGRSGEKLFF. CDR3 coding DNA: TGTGCCAGCTCACCACTGGATCTCGGCGGGAGGTCCGGAGAAAAACTGTTTTTT. V is TRBV18 and J is TRBJ1-4; D is undetermined. Germline CDR1 is KGHSH and CDR2 is LQKENI. Trimming pared 1 base from V and 8 bases from J, leaving 23 bases between. The CDR3 consists of 18 residues.

The chain links TRBV6-6 to TRBJ1-3; D is possibly TRBD1 (6 bases). This CDR3 has 16 amino acids. The germline V gene has CDR1 MNHNY and CDR2 SVGAGI (reference sequence). V lost 0 bases to trimming and J lost 0 bases, with 9 bases between them. CDR3 residues: CASSYSAGASGNTIYF. The DNA of the CDR3 is TGTGCCAGCAGTTACTCGGCAGGGGCCTCTGGAAACACCATATATTTT.

The genes are TRBV28 and TRBJ1-3; a possible D gene is TRBD1 (6 bases). Per germline, CDR1 MDHEN and CDR2 SYDVKM. Trimming removed 7 bases at V and 0 bases at J, with 19 bases between. The CDR3 has 17 amino acids. The CDR3 DNA is TGTGCCAGCATACCATTGACAGGAAGAGGCTCTGGAAACACCATATATTTT. Its protein product is CASIPLTGRGSGNTIYF. The complete variable domain, with remaining parts taken from reference TRBV28 and TRBJ1-3, reads DVKVTQSSRYLVKRTGEKVFLECVQDMDHENMFWYRQDPGLGLRLIYFSYDVKMKEKGDIPEGYSVSREKKERFSLILESASTNQTSMYLCASIPLTGRGSGNTIYFGEGSWLTVV.

The chain employs TRBV18 and TRBJ1-1, with D uncertain. Trimming left V 0 bases short and J 1 base short, with 9 bases between. Germline CDR1 reads KGHSH; CDR2 reads LQKENI. This CDR3 contains 15 residues. The CDR3 region has the DNA TGTGCCAGCTCACCACCGTCAGGTGGGAACACTGAAGCTTTCTTT. This gives the protein CASSPPSGGNTEAFF.

The chain carries TRBV19 and TRBJ1-6, with 8 bases matching TRBD1. CDR3 length equals 20 residues. V was clipped by 6 bases and J by 2 bases; unmatched bases: 18. Looked up from germline, CDR1 is LNHDA and CDR2 is SQIVND (reference sequence). CDR3 residues: CASRRVTLTGATTYNSPLHF. In DNA form, the CDR3 reads TGTGCCAGTAGACGAGTTACGCTGACAGGGGCGACCACCTATAATTCACCCCTCCACTTT.

V usage is TRBV6-5 and J usage is TRBJ2-7, with TRBD2 as a possible D gene (6 bases). The length of the CDR3 is 13 residues. CDR1 is MNHEY, CDR2 SVGAGI, per germline. V was cut by 8 bases and J by 6 bases, with 17 bases left in between. For the CDR3, the DNA is TGTGCCAGCGGATGGCGGCGGGATCGCGAGCAGTACTTC. It encodes CASGWRRDREQYF.

V and J are TRBV4-2 and TRBJ1-2, with TRBD1 as a possible D gene (6 bases). Trimming left V 0 bases short and J 3 bases short, with 17 bases between. The CDR3 has 17 residues. CDR1 is LGHNA and CDR2 is YNFKEQ in the germline V gene. The CDR3 reads CASSQDTQGSWDYGYTF. For the CDR3, the DNA is TGTGCCAGCAGCCAAGATACACAGGGTAGTTGGGACTATGGCTACACCTTC.

The V call is TRBV5-1, the J call TRBJ2-5, with D perhaps TRBD1 (6 bases). The CDR3 totals 15 residues. Trimming took 1 base from V and 3 from J, leaving 13 bases between them. CDR1 SGHRS and CDR2 YFSETQ come from the germline V gene. CDR3 sequence (DNA): TGCGCCAGCAGCTTGATAGTTAGGACAGAAGAGACCCAGTACTTC. This translates into CASSLIVRTEETQYF.

The rearrangement joins TRBV20-1 to TRBJ2-7, with TRBD1 matching 11 bases. Germline CDR1 is DFQATT and CDR2 is SNEGSKA (reference sequence). The CDR3 extends over 15 amino acids. Germline trimming cut 6 bases from V and 3 bases from J; bases unmatched to any gene: 10. The CDR3 region is CSASLGTGGFYEQYF. The DNA of the CDR3 is TGCAGTGCCAGTTTAGGGACAGGGGGTTTCTACGAGCAGTACTTC.

The CDR3 bases are TGTGCCAGCAGCGGGTTGACAGGGGGAAACACCATATATTTT. Translating it yields CASSGLTGGNTIYF. The rearrangement uses TRBV9 and TRBJ1-3, with TRBD1 matching over 7 bases. This CDR3 is built from 14 residues. The V and J ends lost 3 bases and 4 bases, in that order; junction bases with no gene match: 4. Germline assignment: CDR1 SGDLS and CDR2 YYNGEE.

V is TRBV5-1 and J is TRBJ1-1; D unresolved. Germline-derived CDR1 and CDR2 are SGHRS and YFSETQ. The CDR3 contains 13 residues. V lost 4 bases, J lost 4 bases, and 11 bases lay in between. The CDR3 reads CASSELQTTEAFF. The CDR3 DNA is TGCGCCAGCAGCGAACTTCAAACCACTGAAGCTTTCTTT. The whole variable domain, remainder taken from reference TRBV5-1 and TRBJ1-1, is KAGVTQTPRYLIKTRGQQVTLSCSPISGHRSVSWYQQTPGQGLQFLFEYFSETQRNKGNFPGRFSGRQFSNSRSEMNVSTLELGDSALYLCASSELQTTEAFFGQGTRLTVV.

V gene TRBV10-3 combines with J gene TRBJ1-1; perhaps TRBD1 as D (6 bases). The CDR3 is 12 amino acids. Trimming took off 0 bases at V and 13 bases at J, with 12 bases between the two ends. In germline, CDR1 is ENHRY, CDR2 SYGVKD. CDR3 region: CAISESRGQGFF. The CDR3 nucleotides read TGTGCCATCAGTGAGTCGCGGGGGCAGGGTTTCTTT.

The J gene is TRBJ1-1, the V gene TRBV18, with D unclear. The germline gives CDR1 KGHSH, CDR2 LQKENI. The CDR3 totals 14 residues. The V and J ends lost 2 bases and 1 base respectively, with 8 bases between them. The CDR3 bases are TGTGCCAGCTCACCAAACGCGGAGAACACTGAAGCTTTCTTT. It is translated as CASSPNAENTEAFF.

The rearrangement uses TRBV9 and TRBJ2-7, with a possible D match to TRBD1 (6 bases). The ends were cut back, 2 bases at V and 7 bases at J, with 16 bases in the middle. The CDR3 consists of 14 residues. Germline V lookup: CDR1 SGDLS, CDR2 YYNGEE. CDR3 sequence: CASSVGASPGEQYF. DNA for the CDR3: TGTGCCAGCAGCGTGGGGGCCTCACCCGGGGAGCAGTACTTC.

This rearrangement joins TRBV10-3 to TRBJ1-1; a possible D gene is TRBD1 (5 bases). V was trimmed by 6 bases and J by 3 bases, leaving 11 bases between them. Per the germline V gene, CDR1 is ENHRY and CDR2 is SYGVKD. The CDR3 has 13 amino acids. The chain's CDR3 is CAIRGGTDTEAFF. The DNA of the CDR3 is TGTGCCATCAGGGGGGGGACGGACACTGAAGCTTTCTTT.

The chain couples TRBV6-5 to TRBJ2-7; D is perhaps TRBD2 (6 bases). This CDR3 contains 13 residues. Between the trimmed V and J ends, which lost 7 bases and 7 bases, there was a span of 17 bases. Germline V gene data show CDR1 as MNHEY and CDR2 as SVGAGI. In DNA, the CDR3 is TGTGCCAGCATGGATGCATGGGGGAGGGAGCAGTACTTC. It encodes CASMDAWGREQYF.

This clone appeared once. The genes are TRBV7-8 and TRBJ2-2, with TRBD2 as a possible D gene (5 bases). Trimming took 5 bases from V and 3 from J, leaving 16 bases between them. The CDR3 totals 16 residues. Per germline, CDR1 SGHVS and CDR2 FQNEAQ. The CDR3 DNA reads TGTGCCAGCAGCCATCCTGGGAGACGGTACACCGGGGAGCTGTTTTTT. Translating it yields CASSHPGRRYTGELFF.

In nucleotides, the CDR3 is TGTGCCGCCTATTCCGGGACTATCGGGGAAAAACTGTTTTTT. Translating it yields CAAYSGTIGEKLFF. The gene calls are TRBV6-5 and TRBJ1-4; weak D call: TRBD1 (5 bases). CDR1 and CDR2 from the germline V gene are MNHEY and SVGAGI. Trimming took off 11 bases at V and 8 bases at J, with 21 bases between the two ends. The CDR3 totals 14 residues.

This chain joins TRBV20-1 and TRBJ2-1; 9 bases match TRBD2. The CDR3 loop spans 14 amino acids. Germline V gene data show CDR1 as DFQATT and CDR2 as SNEGSKA (reference sequence). Unmatched junction bases numbered 2, after V lost 3 bases and J lost 2 bases. The CDR3 reads CSASGGGAYNEQFF. In DNA form, the CDR3 reads TGCAGTGCTAGTGGCGGGGGGGCCTACAATGAGCAGTTCTTC.

The CDR3 DNA reads TGCGCCAGCAGCCAAGAAGTTGAGAGGGCCTGGTACGAGCAGTACTTC. Amino acids: CASSQEVERAWYEQYF. This chain links TRBV4-1 with TRBJ2-7, with D perhaps TRBD2 (5 bases). The germline CDR1 and CDR2 sequences are MGHRA and YSYEKL. Between the trimmed V and J ends, which lost 0 bases and 4 bases, there was a span of 16 bases. The CDR3 contains 16 residues.